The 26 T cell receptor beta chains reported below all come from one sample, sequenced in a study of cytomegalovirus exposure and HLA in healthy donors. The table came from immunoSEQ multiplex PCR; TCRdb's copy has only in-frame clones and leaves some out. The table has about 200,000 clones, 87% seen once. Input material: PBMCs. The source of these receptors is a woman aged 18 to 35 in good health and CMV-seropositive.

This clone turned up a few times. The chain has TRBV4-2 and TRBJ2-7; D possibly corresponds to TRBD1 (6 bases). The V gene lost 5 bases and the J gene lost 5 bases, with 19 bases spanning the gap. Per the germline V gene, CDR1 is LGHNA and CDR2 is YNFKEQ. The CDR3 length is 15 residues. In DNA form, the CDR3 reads TGTGCCAGCAGCATGCCCGGGTCAGGGGACCACGAGCAGTACTTC. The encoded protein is CASSMPGSGDHEQYF.

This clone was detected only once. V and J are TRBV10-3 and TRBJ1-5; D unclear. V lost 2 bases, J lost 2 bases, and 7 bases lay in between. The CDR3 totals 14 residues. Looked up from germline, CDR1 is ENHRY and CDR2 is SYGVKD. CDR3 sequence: CAISENSRNQPQHF. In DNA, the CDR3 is TGTGCCATCAGTGAGAACAGTCGCAATCAGCCCCAGCATTTT.

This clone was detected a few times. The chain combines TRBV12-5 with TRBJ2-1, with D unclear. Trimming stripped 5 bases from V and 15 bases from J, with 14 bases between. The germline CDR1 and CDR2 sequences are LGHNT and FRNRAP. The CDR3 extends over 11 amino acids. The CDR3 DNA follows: TGTGCTAGTGGTCCTCTCGCCCGTAGGTTCTTC. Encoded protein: CASGPLARRFF.

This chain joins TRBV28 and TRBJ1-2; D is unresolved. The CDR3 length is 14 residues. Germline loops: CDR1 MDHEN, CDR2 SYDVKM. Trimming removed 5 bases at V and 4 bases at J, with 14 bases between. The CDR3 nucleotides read TGTGCCAGCAGTGCCCCCTTACAGAGCTATGGCTACACCTTC. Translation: CASSAPLQSYGYTF.

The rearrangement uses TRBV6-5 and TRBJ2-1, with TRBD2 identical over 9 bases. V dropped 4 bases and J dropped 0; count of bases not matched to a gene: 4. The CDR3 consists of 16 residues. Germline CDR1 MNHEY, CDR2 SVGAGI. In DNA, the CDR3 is TGTGCCAGCAGTTTGATAGCGGGAGTCTCCTACAATGAGCAGTTCTTC. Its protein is CASSLIAGVSYNEQFF.

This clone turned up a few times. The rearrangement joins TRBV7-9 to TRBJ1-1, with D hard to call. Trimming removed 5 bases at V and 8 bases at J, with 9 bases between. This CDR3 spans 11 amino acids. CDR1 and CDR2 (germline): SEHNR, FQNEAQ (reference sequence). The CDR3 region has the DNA TGTGCCAGCAGCCCGGTGCACGAAGCTTTCTTT. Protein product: CASSPVHEAFF.

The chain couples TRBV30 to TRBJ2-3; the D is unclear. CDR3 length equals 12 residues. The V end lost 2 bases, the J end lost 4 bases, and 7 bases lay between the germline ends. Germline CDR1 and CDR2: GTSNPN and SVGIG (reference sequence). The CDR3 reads CAWSSAADTQYF. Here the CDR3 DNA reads TGTGCCTGGAGTTCCGCAGCAGATACGCAGTATTTT.

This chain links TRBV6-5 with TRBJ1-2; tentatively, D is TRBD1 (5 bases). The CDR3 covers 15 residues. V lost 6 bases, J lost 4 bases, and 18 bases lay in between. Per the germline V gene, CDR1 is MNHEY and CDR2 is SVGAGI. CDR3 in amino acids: CASSQGWDGAYGYTF. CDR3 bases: TGTGCCAGCAGCCAGGGTTGGGATGGGGCCTATGGCTACACCTTC.

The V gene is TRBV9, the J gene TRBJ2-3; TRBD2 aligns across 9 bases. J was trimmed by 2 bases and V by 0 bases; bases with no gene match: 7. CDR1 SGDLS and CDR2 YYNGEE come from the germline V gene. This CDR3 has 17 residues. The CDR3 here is CASSVGGSGSDTDTQYF. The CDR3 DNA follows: TGTGCCAGCAGCGTAGGGGGTAGCGGGAGTGACACAGATACGCAGTATTTT. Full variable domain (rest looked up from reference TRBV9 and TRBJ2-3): DSGVTQTPKHLITATGQRVTLRCSPRSGDLSVYWYQQSLDQGLQFLIQYYNGEERAKGNILERFSAQQFPDLHSELNLSSLELGDSALYFCASSVGGSGSDTDTQYFGPGTRLTVL.

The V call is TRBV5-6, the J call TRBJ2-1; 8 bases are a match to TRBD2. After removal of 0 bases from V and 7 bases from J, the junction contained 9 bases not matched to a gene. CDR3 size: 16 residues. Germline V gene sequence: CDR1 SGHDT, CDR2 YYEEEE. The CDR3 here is CASSLGPGGPVNEQFF. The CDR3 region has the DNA TGTGCCAGCAGCTTGGGACCGGGAGGGCCTGTGAATGAGCAGTTCTTC.

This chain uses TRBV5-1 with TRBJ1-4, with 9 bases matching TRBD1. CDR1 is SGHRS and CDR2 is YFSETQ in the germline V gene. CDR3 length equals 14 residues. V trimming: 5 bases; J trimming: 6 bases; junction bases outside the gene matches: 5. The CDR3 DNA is TGCGCCAGCAGGTGGGACAGGGCGGATGAAAAACTGTTTTTT. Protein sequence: CASRWDRADEKLFF.

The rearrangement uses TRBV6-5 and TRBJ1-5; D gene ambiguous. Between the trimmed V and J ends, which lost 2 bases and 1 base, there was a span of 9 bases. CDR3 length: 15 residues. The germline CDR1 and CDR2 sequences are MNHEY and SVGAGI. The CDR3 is CASSYRRESNQPQHF. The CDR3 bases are TGTGCCAGCAGTTACAGGAGGGAGAGCAATCAGCCCCAGCATTTT.

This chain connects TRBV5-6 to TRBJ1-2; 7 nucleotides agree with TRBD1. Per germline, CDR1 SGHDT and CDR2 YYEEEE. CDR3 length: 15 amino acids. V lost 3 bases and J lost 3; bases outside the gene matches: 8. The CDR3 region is CASSSGTAFYYGYTF. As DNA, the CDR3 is TGTGCCAGCAGCTCCGGGACAGCGTTTTACTATGGCTACACCTTC.

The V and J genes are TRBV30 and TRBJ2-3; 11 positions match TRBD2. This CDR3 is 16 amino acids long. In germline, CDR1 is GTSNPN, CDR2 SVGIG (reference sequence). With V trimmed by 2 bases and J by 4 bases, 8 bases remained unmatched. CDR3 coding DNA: TGTGCCTGGAGTTTCTCTAGCGGGAGGCCGGCAGATACGCAGTATTTT. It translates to CAWSFSSGRPADTQYF.

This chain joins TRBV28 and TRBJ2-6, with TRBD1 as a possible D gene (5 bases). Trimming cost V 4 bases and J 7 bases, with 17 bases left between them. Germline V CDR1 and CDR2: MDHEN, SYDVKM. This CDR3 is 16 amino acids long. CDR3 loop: CASSSPTGWGANVLTF. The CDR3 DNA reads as TGTGCCAGCAGTTCCCCCACAGGTTGGGGCGCCAACGTCCTGACTTTC.

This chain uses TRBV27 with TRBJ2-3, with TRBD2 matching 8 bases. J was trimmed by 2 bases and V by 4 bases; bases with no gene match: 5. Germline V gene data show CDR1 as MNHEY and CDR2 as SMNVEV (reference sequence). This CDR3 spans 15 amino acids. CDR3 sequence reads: CASSSLAGPTDTQYF. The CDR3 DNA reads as TGTGCCAGCAGTTCATTAGCGGGGCCCACAGATACGCAGTATTTT.

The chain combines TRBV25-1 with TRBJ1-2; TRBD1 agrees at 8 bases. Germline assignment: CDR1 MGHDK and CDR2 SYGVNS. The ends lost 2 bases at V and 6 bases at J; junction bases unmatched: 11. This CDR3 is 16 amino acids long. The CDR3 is CASSESRGQGRHGYTF. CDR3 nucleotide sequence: TGTGCCAGCAGTGAAAGTCGCGGACAGGGCAGGCATGGCTACACCTTC.

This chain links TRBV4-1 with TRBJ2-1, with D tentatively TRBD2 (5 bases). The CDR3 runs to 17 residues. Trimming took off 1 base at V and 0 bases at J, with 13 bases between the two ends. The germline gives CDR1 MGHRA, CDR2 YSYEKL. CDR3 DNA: TGCGCCAGCAGCCAAGTCGGTAGGGAGCGCTCCTACAATGAGCAGTTCTTC. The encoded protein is CASSQVGRERSYNEQFF.

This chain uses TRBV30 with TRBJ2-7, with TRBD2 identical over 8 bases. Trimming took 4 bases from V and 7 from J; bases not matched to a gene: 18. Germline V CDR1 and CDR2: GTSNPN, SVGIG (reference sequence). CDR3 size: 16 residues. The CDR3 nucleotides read TGTGCCTGGAAGCGGGAGAAGCTTAATCTGGCAAGGGAGCAGTACTTC. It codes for CAWKREKLNLAREQYF.

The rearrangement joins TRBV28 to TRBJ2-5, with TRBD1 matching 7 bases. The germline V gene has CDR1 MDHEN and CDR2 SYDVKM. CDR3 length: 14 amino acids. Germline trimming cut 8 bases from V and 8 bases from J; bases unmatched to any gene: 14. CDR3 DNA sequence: TGTGCCAGCCAGACGCCGAGACAGGGCGGAACCCAGTACTTC. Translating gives CASQTPRQGGTQYF.

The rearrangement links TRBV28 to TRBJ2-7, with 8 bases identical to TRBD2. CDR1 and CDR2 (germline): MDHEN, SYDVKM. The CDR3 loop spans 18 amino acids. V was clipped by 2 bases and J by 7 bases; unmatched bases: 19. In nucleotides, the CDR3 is TGTGCCAGCAGTTTACCCCTCGTACCCGTAAAGCGGGAGCGTGAGCAGTACTTC. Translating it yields CASSLPLVPVKREREQYF.

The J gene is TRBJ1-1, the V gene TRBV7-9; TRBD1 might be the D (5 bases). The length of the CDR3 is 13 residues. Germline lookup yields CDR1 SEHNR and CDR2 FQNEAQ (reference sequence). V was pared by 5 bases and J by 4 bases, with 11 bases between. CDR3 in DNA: TGTGCCAGCAGCCCCCAGGGAGGCACTGAAGCTTTCTTT. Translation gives CASSPQGGTEAFF. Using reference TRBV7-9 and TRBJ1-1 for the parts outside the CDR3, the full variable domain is DTGVSQNPRHKITKRGQNVTFRCDPISEHNRLYWYRQTLGQGPEFLTYFQNEAQLEKSRLLSDRFSAERPKGSFSTLEIQRTEQGDSAMYLCASSPQGGTEAFFGQGTRLTVV.

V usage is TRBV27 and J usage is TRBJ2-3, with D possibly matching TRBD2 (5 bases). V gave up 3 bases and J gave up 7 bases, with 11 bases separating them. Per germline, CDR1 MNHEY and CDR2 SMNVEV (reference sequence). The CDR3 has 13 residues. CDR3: CASSFRGLHTQYF. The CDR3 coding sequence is TGTGCCAGCAGTTTCCGGGGTCTGCATACGCAGTATTTT.

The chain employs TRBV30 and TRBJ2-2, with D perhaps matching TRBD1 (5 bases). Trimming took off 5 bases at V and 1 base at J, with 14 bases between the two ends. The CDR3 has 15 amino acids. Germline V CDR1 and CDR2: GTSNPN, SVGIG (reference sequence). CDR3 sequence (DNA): TGTGCCTGGGCGGATTGGGGCCTGAACACCGGGGAGCTGTTTTTT. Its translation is CAWADWGLNTGELFF.

The CDR3 here is CSVELAGVYEQYF. DNA of the CDR3: TGCAGCGTTGAACTAGCGGGAGTTTACGAGCAGTACTTC. J is TRBJ2-7 and V is TRBV29-1, with 10 bases lining up with TRBD2. V shed 2 bases, J shed 4 bases, and the junction held 2 bases outside the gene matches. This CDR3 has 13 amino acids. Germline V CDR1 and CDR2: SQVTM, ANQGSEA.

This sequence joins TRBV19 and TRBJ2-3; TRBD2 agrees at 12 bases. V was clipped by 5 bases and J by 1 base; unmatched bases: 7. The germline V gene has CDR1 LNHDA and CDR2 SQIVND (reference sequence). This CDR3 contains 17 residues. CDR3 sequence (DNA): TGTGCCAGTAGTCCCCGACTAGCGGGAGTGGGCACAGATACGCAGTATTTT. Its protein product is CASSPRLAGVGTDTQYF. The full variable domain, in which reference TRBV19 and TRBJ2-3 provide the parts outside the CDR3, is DGGITQSPKYLFRKEGQNVTLSCEQNLNHDAMYWYRQDPGQGLRLIYYSQIVNDFQKGDIAEGYSVSREKKESFPLTVTSAQKNPTAFYLCASSPRLAGVGTDTQYFGPGTRLTVL.